This entry lists 21 T cell receptor beta chains sequenced from one sample in a study of blood T cell repertoires in COVID-19. Data came from immunoSEQ multiplex PCR; TCRdb stores just in-frame clones and leaves some out. The data contain 55,000 to 70,000 clones, around 87% of them singletons. Sequenced material: peripheral blood. The receptors originated from a man between 65 and 80 years old with acute or convalescent COVID-19.

This clone was counted between two and nine times. V is TRBV4-2 and J is TRBJ1-5; weak D call: TRBD1 (5 bases). Germline V gives CDR1 LGHNA, CDR2 YNFKEQ. This CDR3 is built from 15 residues. Trimming pared 0 bases from V and 0 bases from J, leaving 6 bases between. CDR3: CASSQDRVSNQPQHF. The CDR3 DNA reads TGTGCCAGCAGCCAAGACAGGGTTAGCAATCAGCCCCAGCATTTT.

This chain links TRBV10-3 with TRBJ2-1; D perhaps matches TRBD2 (6 bases). With 5 bases removed from V and 11 bases from J, the gap between germline ends came to 16 bases. This CDR3 is 13 amino acids long. Germline loops: CDR1 ENHRY, CDR2 SYGVKD. For the CDR3, the DNA is TGTGCCATCAGTATTAAACCCGGGACTCAGCAGTTCTTC. Protein sequence: CAISIKPGTQQFF.

CDR3 amino acids: CASSSWKGQTTGEQFF. The CDR3 coding sequence is TGTGCCAGCAGCTCTTGGAAAGGACAGACGACCGGTGAGCAGTTCTTC. The rearrangement joins TRBV3-1 (or the pseudogene TRBV3-2) to TRBJ2-1; TRBD1 might be the D (6 bases). V lost 5 bases and J lost 9, with 23 bases in between. The CDR3 consists of 16 residues. The germline CDR1 and CDR2 sequences are LGHDT and YNNKEL (reference sequence).

V and J are TRBV30 and TRBJ1-2; TRBD1 might be the D (6 bases). The CDR3 runs to 13 residues. The germline CDR1 and CDR2 sequences are GTSNPN and SVGIG (reference sequence). V lost 4 bases and J 8 bases, leaving 17 bases between the germline ends. CDR3 sequence reads: CAWTLRGTGGYTF. CDR3 sequence (DNA): TGTGCCTGGACACTCAGGGGTACGGGGGGCTACACCTTC.

This rearrangement joins TRBV9 to TRBJ2-3, with 8 nucleotides matching TRBD2. Germline assignment: CDR1 SGDLS and CDR2 YYNGEE. Germline trimming cut 2 bases from V and 2 bases from J; bases unmatched to any gene: 7. This CDR3 has 16 residues. The CDR3 nucleotides are TGTGCCAGCAGCGTCGGGGTAGCGGGATTCACAGATACGCAGTATTTT. Its translation is CASSVGVAGFTDTQYF.

The chain recombines TRBV19 with TRBJ2-7, with D hard to call. Trimming removed 5 bases at V and 3 bases at J, with 14 bases between. Germline V CDR1 and CDR2: LNHDA, SQIVND (reference sequence). There are 14 residues in the CDR3. DNA for the CDR3: TGTGCCAGTAGTCAGGCCGTCTCTCTCTACGAGCAGTACTTC. Translated: CASSQAVSLYEQYF.

The chain combines TRBV29-1 with TRBJ2-1; 11 nucleotides line up with TRBD2. This CDR3 contains 14 residues. V lost 6 bases and J lost 6; bases outside the gene matches: 7. Germline CDR1 is SQVTM and CDR2 is ANQGSEA. DNA of the CDR3: TGCAGCGTAGGCCTAGCGGGGGGATCCAATGAGCAGTTCTTC. Its protein is CSVGLAGGSNEQFF.

This clone appeared once. The genes are TRBV4-2 and TRBJ2-6, with unresolved D. The germline gives CDR1 LGHNA, CDR2 YNFKEQ. The CDR3 spans 15 residues. V lost 1 base and J lost 0, with 4 bases in between. CDR3 in amino acids: CASSQAYSGANVLTF. CDR3 coding DNA: TGTGCCAGCAGCCAAGCTTACTCTGGGGCCAACGTCCTGACTTTC.

CDR3 nucleotides: TGCGCCAGCAGCTCCAAAGCACAGGGGGGTGATGGCTACACCTTC. Encoded protein: CASSSKAQGGDGYTF. This chain links TRBV5-1 with TRBJ1-2, with 8 bases aligning to TRBD1. Germline V lookup: CDR1 SGHRS, CDR2 YFSETQ. The CDR3 is 15 amino acids. The trim removed 3 bases at V and 6 bases at J, leaving 10 bases unmatched. Combining the CDR3 with reference TRBV5-1 and TRBJ1-2 gives the whole variable domain KAGVTQTPRYLIKTRGQQVTLSCSPISGHRSVSWYQQTPGQGLQFLFEYFSETQRNKGNFPGRFSGRQFSNSRSEMNVSTLELGDSALYLCASSSKAQGGDGYTFGSGTRLTVV.

This chain links TRBV13 with TRBJ2-2, with D perhaps TRBD2 (6 bases). The ends were cut back, 2 bases at V and 6 bases at J, with 7 bases in the middle. The CDR3 is 13 residues long. The germline V gene has CDR1 PRHDT and CDR2 FYEKMQ (reference sequence). The CDR3 reads CASSLLASGELFF. The CDR3 bases are TGTGCCAGCAGCTTACTAGCGTCCGGGGAGCTGTTTTTT.

This chain joins TRBV7-2 and TRBJ2-1, with 11 nucleotides matching TRBD2. J lost 7 bases, V lost 3 bases, and 5 bases had no gene match. The CDR3 runs 15 residues. Germline V gene data show CDR1 as SGHTA and CDR2 as FQGNSA. CDR3 coding DNA: TGTGCCAGCAGCTTGCCCTTAGCGGGAGGGAATGAGCAGTTCTTC. Translation gives CASSLPLAGGNEQFF.

The rearrangement links TRBV5-4 to TRBJ1-3, with TRBD1 identical over 8 bases. Unmatched junction bases numbered 9, after V lost 3 bases and J lost 4 bases. Germline V gene data show CDR1 as SGHNT and CDR2 as YYREEE (reference sequence). The CDR3 is made up of 16 amino acids. The CDR3 bases are TGTGCCAGCAGCTACCCCTCGACAGGGGTCGGAAACACCATATATTTT. Its translation: CASSYPSTGVGNTIYF. Full variable domain (remainder filled in from reference TRBV5-4 and TRBJ1-3): ETGVTQSPTHLIKTRGQQVTLRCSSQSGHNTVSWYQQALGQGPQFIFQYYREEENGRGNFPPRFSGLQFPNYSSELNVNALELDDSALYLCASSYPSTGVGNTIYFGEGSWLTVV.

This chain's CDR3 is CASSSGQGATGNTIYF. The DNA for the CDR3 is TGTGCCAGCAGTTCGGGACAGGGGGCTACTGGAAACACCATATATTTT. The genes are TRBV6-5 and TRBJ1-3; 12 bases map to TRBD1. The CDR3 has 16 residues. V trimming: 4 bases; J trimming: 2 bases; junction bases outside the gene matches: 3. CDR1 MNHEY and CDR2 SVGAGI come from the germline V gene.

This chain links TRBV11-2 with TRBJ2-7; TRBD1 matches 7 bases. Germline V lookup: CDR1 SGHAT, CDR2 FQNNGV. The CDR3 consists of 15 residues. With V trimmed by 1 base and J by 3 bases, 6 bases remained unmatched. CDR3 amino acids: CASSLGNRGNYEQYF. The CDR3 coding sequence is TGTGCCAGCAGCTTAGGGAACAGGGGCAACTACGAGCAGTACTTC. Together with reference TRBV11-2 and TRBJ2-7, the CDR3 gives the full variable domain: EAGVAQSPRYKIIEKRQSVAFWCNPISGHATLYWYQQILGQGPKLLIQFQNNGVVDDSQLPKDRFSAERLKGVDSTLKIQPAKLEDSAVYLCASSLGNRGNYEQYFGPGTRLTVT.

V and J are TRBV18 and TRBJ2-5; tentative D call: TRBD1 (6 bases). The CDR3 length is 13 residues. V was trimmed by 3 bases and J by 5 bases, leaving 10 bases between them. Per the germline V gene, CDR1 is KGHSH and CDR2 is LQKENI. In DNA form, the CDR3 reads TGTGCCAGCTCACCGATGGGGGCGGAGACCCAGTACTTC. Its translation: CASSPMGAETQYF.

This rearrangement joins TRBV2 to TRBJ2-3, with 8 bases that match TRBD1. V lost 7 bases to trimming and J lost 8 bases; unmatched junction nucleotides: 14. The CDR3 runs to 15 residues. Germline V gene lookup returns CDR1 SNHLY and CDR2 FYNNEI. CDR3 sequence reads: CASTKDRADLSTQYF. Here the CDR3 DNA reads TGTGCCAGCACCAAGGACAGGGCTGACCTCAGTACGCAGTATTTT.

V is TRBV7-8 and J is TRBJ1-5, with 8 bases fitting TRBD1. The CDR3 has 14 residues. Germline CDR1 reads SGHVS; CDR2 reads FQNEAQ. J was trimmed by 4 bases and V by 7 bases; bases with no gene match: 6. Here the CDR3 reads CASTQGAANQPQHF. DNA for the CDR3: TGTGCCAGCACTCAGGGGGCGGCTAATCAGCCCCAGCATTTT.

This chain's CDR3 is CASVSGGYNEQFF. In DNA form, the CDR3 reads TGTGCCAGCGTTTCGGGGGGCTACAATGAGCAGTTCTTC. This rearrangement joins TRBV28 to TRBJ2-1, with TRBD2 identical over 7 bases. CDR1 and CDR2 from the germline V gene are MDHEN and SYDVKM. The junction had 4 bases not matched to a gene; V was cut back by 8 bases and J by 3 bases. The CDR3 runs 13 residues. The full variable domain, rest sourced from reference TRBV28 and TRBJ2-1, is DVKVTQSSRYLVKRTGEKVFLECVQDMDHENMFWYRQDPGLGLRLIYFSYDVKMKEKGDIPEGYSVSREKKERFSLILESASTNQTSMYLCASVSGGYNEQFFGPGTRLTVL.

The genes are TRBV4-1 and TRBJ2-5, with D perhaps TRBD1 (5 bases). CDR3 length equals 16 residues. Germline V gene sequence: CDR1 MGHRA, CDR2 YSYEKL. The ends were cut back, 2 bases at V and 2 bases at J, with 15 bases in the middle. The DNA for the CDR3 is TGCGCCAGCAGCCAAAGGCGCCTAGGGGTACAAGAGACCCAGTACTTC. Translated: CASSQRRLGVQETQYF.

The chain is built from TRBV25-1 and TRBJ1-1; the D gene is possibly TRBD1 (6 bases). Germline V gene data show CDR1 as MGHDK and CDR2 as SYGVNS. The V end was cut by 4 bases, the J end by 4 bases, with 10 bases between. The CDR3 runs 13 residues. The CDR3 sequence: CASSATGTTEAFF. Here the CDR3 DNA reads TGTGCCAGCAGTGCGACAGGAACCACTGAAGCTTTCTTT. Looking up the rest from reference TRBV25-1 and TRBJ1-1 gives the full variable domain: EADIYQTPRYLVIGTGKKITLECSQTMGHDKMYWYQQDPGMELHLIHYSYGVNSTEKGDLSSESTVSRIRTEHFPLTLESARPSHTSQYLCASSATGTTEAFFGQGTRLTVV.

The rearrangement joins TRBV24-1 to TRBJ2-1; perhaps TRBD1 as D (5 bases). Trimming took off 3 bases at V and 3 bases at J, with 5 bases between the two ends. This CDR3 comprises 13 residues. Per the germline V gene, CDR1 is KGHDR and CDR2 is SFDVKD. The CDR3 sequence is CATSDQGYNEQFF. The CDR3 coding sequence is TGTGCCACCAGTGATCAGGGCTACAATGAGCAGTTCTTC.